The sequence of this TCR beta chain was determined in a study of blood T cell repertoires in COVID-19. Generated by immunoSEQ multiplex PCR, the TCRdb table keeps only in-frame clones and is missing some. The sample includes some 330,000 clones, approximately 87% of them seen just once. Looked up from germline, CDR1 is SGHTA and CDR2 is FQGNSA. The junction had 9 bases not matched to a gene; V was cut back by 7 bases and J by 3 bases. The CDR3 spans 14 residues. Sequenced: peripheral blood. V usage is TRBV7-2 and J usage is TRBJ2-7; 7 bases fit TRBD1. The clonotype comes from a woman aged 45-59 years with active or convalescent COVID-19. The CDR3 region has the DNA TGTGCCAGCACCCTATCGACAGGGATCTACGAGCAGTACTTC. Its translation is CASTLSTGIYEQYF.